This TCR beta chain came from a study of cytomegalovirus exposure and HLA in healthy donors. Study-level findings and limits: Many donors carried some public TCRs, although rarity characterized most TCR sequences. Both high specificity and high sensitivity reportedly marked the classifier's diagnosis of cytomegalovirus status. Reports state that TCR beta sequences accurately predicted most subjects' HLA-A and HLA-B alleles.

A word on this clone: Antigen: not known.

PCR involved 60 Vbeta and 13 Jbeta primers. Method: immunoSEQ multiplex PCR; TCRdb's copy keeps in-frame clones and lacks some. Of fewer than 200,000 clones in the sample, around 80% were seen once. Trimming took 10 bases from V and 8 from J; bases not matched to a gene: 9. Germline CDR1 is ENHRY and CDR2 is SYGVKD. CDR3 length: 13 amino acids. Nominal health characterized the donors when sampled, though unrecorded immune exposures were likely. The sequencing input was PBMCs. The chain uses TRBV10-3 and TRBJ1-3, with 9 positions matching TRBD1. The origin of this receptor is a human donor in good health. CDR3 loop: CANAPGQGDTIYF. The CDR3 nucleotides read TGTGCCAACGCGCCGGGACAGGGAGACACCATATATTTT.